Reported below is one TCR beta chain. The repertoire was sequenced with immunoSEQ multiplex PCR; TCRdb's copy has only in-frame clones and lacks some. The table shows around 400,000 clones, with 83% occurring only once. The CDR3 covers 15 residues. Germline-derived CDR1 and CDR2 are SGHAT and FQNNGV. The V gene lost 2 bases and the J gene lost 5 bases, with 15 bases spanning the gap. This specimen comes from a study of Ad26.COV2.S vaccination and SARS-CoV-2 variants. Sample treatment: some 20 received Ad26.COV2.S at low or high dose, single or two shots; several received placebo; per-sample allocation not given. Samples were taken on day 63 after the first vaccine or placebo injection.

The receptor was derived from a person aged 18 to 59 who received the Ad26.COV2.S COVID-19 vaccine or a placebo. Here the sequenced sample was peripheral blood, taken in a trial of Ad26.COV2.S vaccine versus placebo. This rearrangement joins TRBV11-2 to TRBJ2-5; D perhaps matches TRBD2 (5 bases). This CDR3 is CASSLFPSRGETQYF. Here the CDR3 DNA reads TGTGCCAGCAGCTTATTCCCGTCGCGAGGGGAGACCCAGTACTTC.